This T cell receptor beta chain appears in the sequencing data of a study of blood T cell repertoires in COVID-19. Whole-study context: Italy, Spain and the United States were the sources of the convalescent and acute COVID-19 samples. T cells, B-cell-depleted T cells, or PBMCs provided the cDNA or gDNA that served as material.

The CDR3 loop spans 15 amino acids. V lost 2 bases and J lost 6; bases outside the gene matches: 8. The germline gives CDR1 SGHAT, CDR2 FQDESV (reference sequence). Per the authors' pipeline: Amplification with reference gene primers provided the estimates of nucleated cell counts. Clones were sequenced by immunoSEQ multiplex PCR, and TCRdb holds only the in-frame ones, with some missing. V, J and clone size are those of that table, while D and trimming were read from the DNA. This table holds 60,000 to 90,000 clones, approximately 80% found once. This sequence originates from a man between 60 and 75 years old with active or convalescent COVID-19. The rearrangement joins TRBV11-1 to TRBJ2-7; 9 bases agree with TRBD1. Sequencing used peripheral blood. CDR3 region: CASSLRGTGLGEQYF. Written as DNA, the CDR3 is TGTGCCAGCAGCTTAAGGGGGACAGGGCTTGGCGAGCAGTACTTC.